Listed here are 8 T cell receptor beta chains from one sample, sequenced in a study of CD8+ T cells in alopecia areata listed by TCRdb under 2018. The time point label, read with the paper, signifies: more than 3 weeks on oral tofacitinib. The treatment or condition tag for this specimen amounts to: oral pan-JAK inhibitor, 5-10 mg twice daily. Receptor amplification or capture employed the immunoSEQ multiplex PCR assay. RNA was extracted from all samples and reverse transcribed into cDNA, which served as template for TCR sequencing. As stored in TCRdb, this immuneACCESS dataset retains in-frame rearrangements with V and J assigned. A fraction of the clones does not appear; measured against another copy, unresolved V genes explain less than half of the discrepancy, and the remainder lacks a known reason. The sample table contains 95,000 to 150,000 clones; only one count was recorded for 53% of them. Of the sample, approximately 0.46% falls within the top ten clones.

The sample consisted of CD4+ T cells sorted from blood, taken at week 4, from a patient treated with tofacitinib. These receptors were taken from a human donor with alopecia areata.

This rearrangement joins TRBV6-5 to TRBJ2-7; D perhaps matches TRBD1 (6 bases). The CDR3 is made up of 15 amino acids. Germline lookup yields CDR1 MNHEY and CDR2 SVGAGI. The V end was cut by 6 bases, the J end by 5 bases, with 20 bases between. This CDR3 reads CASSLAAGTPDEQYF. The DNA for the CDR3 is TGTGCCAGCAGCTTGGCTGCCGGGACACCCGACGAGCAGTACTTC.

V and J are TRBV25-1 and TRBJ2-6; D remains ambiguous. The CDR3 spans 14 residues. Germline values: CDR1 MGHDK, CDR2 SYGVNS. The V gene lost 5 bases and the J gene lost 1 base, with 6 bases spanning the gap. The CDR3 DNA reads TGTGCCAGCAGTATGTGGTCTGGGGCCAACGTCCTGACTTTC. Translating gives CASSMWSGANVLTF. The complete variable domain, with remaining parts taken from reference TRBV25-1 and TRBJ2-6, reads EADIYQTPRYLVIGTGKKITLECSQTMGHDKMYWYQQDPGMELHLIHYSYGVNSTEKGDLSSESTVSRIRTEHFPLTLESARPSHTSQYLCASSMWSGANVLTFGAGSRLTVL.

This clone was counted only a few times. CDR3 DNA: TGCAGCGCGGGACAGCCTAACACCGGGGAGCTGTTTTTT. The encoded protein is CSAGQPNTGELFF. The chain carries TRBV29-1 and TRBJ2-2, with 7 bases matching TRBD1. The junction had 4 bases not matched to a gene; V was cut back by 7 bases and J by 2 bases. The length of the CDR3 is 13 residues. CDR1 is SQVTM, CDR2 ANQGSEA, per germline.

The V and J genes are TRBV5-4 and TRBJ1-2; D is unclear. The CDR3 extends over 13 amino acids. V lost 4 bases, J lost 0 bases, and 7 bases lay in between. Germline V gives CDR1 SGHNT, CDR2 YYREEE (reference sequence). The CDR3 nucleotides are TGTGCCAGCAGCGGGCTGGCTAACTATGGCTACACCTTC. This encodes CASSGLANYGYTF.

The V call is TRBV7-9, the J call TRBJ2-5, with a tentative D call TRBD2 (6 bases). Germline CDR1 is SEHNR and CDR2 is FQNEAQ (reference sequence). The V gene lost 1 base and the J gene lost 2 bases, with 20 bases spanning the gap. There are 18 residues in the CDR3. CDR3 loop: CASSLGWRGGGLQETQYF. CDR3 nucleotides: TGTGCCAGCAGCTTAGGATGGAGGGGTGGAGGACTACAAGAGACCCAGTACTTC.

The V gene is TRBV30, the J gene TRBJ1-2; perhaps TRBD1 as D (6 bases). Germline assignment: CDR1 GTSNPN and CDR2 SVGIG (reference sequence). The CDR3 covers 12 residues. V shed 2 bases and J shed 8 bases, with 12 bases lying between them. Written as DNA, the CDR3 is TGTGCCTGGAGTCCTGGGGGCATCGGCTACACCTTC. It encodes CAWSPGGIGYTF. Filled out from reference TRBV30 and TRBJ1-2, the complete variable domain reads SQTIHQWPATLVQPVGSPLSLECTVEGTSNPNLYWYRQAAGRGLQLLFYSVGIGQISSEVPQNLSASRPQDRQFILSSKKLLLSDSGFYLCAWSPGGIGYTFGSGTRLTVV.

The V and J genes are TRBV5-6 and TRBJ2-1; no reliable D call. With 1 base removed from V and 2 bases from J, the gap between germline ends came to 10 bases. This CDR3 has 15 residues. Germline V gene lookup returns CDR1 SGHDT and CDR2 YYEEEE. The CDR3 reads CASSLWVLTYNEQFF. Here the CDR3 DNA reads TGTGCCAGCAGCTTGTGGGTTCTCACCTACAATGAGCAGTTCTTC.

V gene TRBV6-5 combines with J gene TRBJ1-1; the D is unclear. Trimming removed 7 bases from V and 0 bases from J, with 6 bases in between. Germline values: CDR1 MNHEY, CDR2 SVGAGI. The CDR3 has 12 residues. The CDR3 spells CASTDLNTEAFF. As DNA, the CDR3 is TGTGCCAGCACAGATTTGAACACTGAAGCTTTCTTT.